This entry lists 21 T cell receptor beta chains sequenced from one sample in a study of cytomegalovirus exposure and HLA in healthy donors. Clones were sequenced by immunoSEQ multiplex PCR, and TCRdb holds only the in-frame ones, with some missing. The data show hundreds of thousands of clones, 86% seen once. The sequencing sample was made of PBMCs. Receptors originate from a woman younger than 30 in good health and CMV-seronegative.

The rearrangement uses TRBV11-3 and TRBJ2-3; 10 nucleotides line up with TRBD2. The germline V gene has CDR1 SGHNT and CDR2 YENEEA. After removal of 1 base from V and 5 bases from J, the junction contained 18 bases not matched to a gene. CDR3 length equals 20 residues. The CDR3 sequence is CASSLGPPRLAGEFGDTQYF. The CDR3 DNA follows: TGTGCCAGCAGCTTAGGCCCTCCAAGGCTAGCGGGAGAGTTCGGAGATACGCAGTATTTT.

This clone was detected only once. V usage is TRBV27 and J usage is TRBJ2-6; weak D call: TRBD1 (6 bases). The germline CDR1 and CDR2 sequences are MNHEY and SMNVEV (reference sequence). V lost 2 bases and J 4 bases, leaving 9 bases between the germline ends. The CDR3 is made up of 15 amino acids. The CDR3, as DNA: TGTGCCAGCAGTTTAGTGGGACACGGGGCCAACGTCCTGACTTTC. The encoded protein is CASSLVGHGANVLTF.

The V gene is TRBV5-1, the J gene TRBJ2-7; TRBD1 matches at 9 bases. V was pared by 4 bases and J by 1 base, with 12 bases of the junction left unmatched. The CDR3 length is 17 residues. Germline V gene sequence: CDR1 SGHRS, CDR2 YFSETQ. CDR3 sequence (DNA): TGCGCCAGCAGCCCTACCCCCGGGACAGGGTTTTCCTACGAGCAGTACTTC. Protein sequence: CASSPTPGTGFSYEQYF. Full variable domain (rest looked up from reference TRBV5-1 and TRBJ2-7): KAGVTQTPRYLIKTRGQQVTLSCSPISGHRSVSWYQQTPGQGLQFLFEYFSETQRNKGNFPGRFSGRQFSNSRSEMNVSTLELGDSALYLCASSPTPGTGFSYEQYFGPGTRLTVT.

The chain uses TRBV5-1 and TRBJ1-2; 7 bases match TRBD1. Per germline, CDR1 SGHRS and CDR2 YFSETQ. The CDR3 has 12 residues. V lost 3 bases and J lost 6; bases outside the gene matches: 2. CDR3 region: CASSWGQNGYTF. The DNA of the CDR3 is TGCGCCAGCAGCTGGGGACAGAATGGCTACACCTTC.

The chain is built from TRBV30 and TRBJ1-1, with TRBD1 matching 9 bases. J lost 8 bases, V lost 0 bases, and 4 bases had no gene match. CDR3 length: 13 residues. Germline CDR1 is GTSNPN and CDR2 is SVGIG (reference sequence). CDR3 protein: CAWSVSGTGEAFF. CDR3 DNA sequence: TGTGCCTGGAGTGTTTCCGGGACAGGGGAAGCTTTCTTT.

This chain uses TRBV6-1 with TRBJ1-5; 10 bases line up with TRBD1. The germline V gene has CDR1 MNHNS and CDR2 SASEGT. Unmatched junction bases numbered 6, after V lost 8 bases and J lost 5 bases. The CDR3 runs 14 residues. CDR3 nucleotide sequence: TGTGCCAGCTTAGGACAGGGGGGGTATCAGCCCCAGCATTTT. Translated, it gives CASLGQGGYQPQHF.

This rearrangement joins TRBV2 to TRBJ1-4; D is unresolved. Germline V gives CDR1 SNHLY, CDR2 FYNNEI. This CDR3 is 11 amino acids long. V was clipped by 9 bases and J by 8 bases, with 10 bases between them. CDR3 DNA sequence: TGTGCCAGTATGCTGGAGGAAAAACTGTTTTTT. Encoded protein: CASMLEEKLFF.

This clone was recorded a few times. This chain links TRBV4-1 with TRBJ2-2; D perhaps matches TRBD2 (5 bases). This CDR3 comprises 16 residues. Germline CDR1 reads MGHRA; CDR2 reads YSYEKL. V was clipped by 4 bases and J by 0 bases, with 12 bases between them. Written as DNA, the CDR3 is TGCGCCAGCAGCCGTGCCGGGATTTCGAACACCGGGGAGCTGTTTTTT. The encoded protein is CASSRAGISNTGELFF.

As concerns this clone: Other DNA sequences in this sample translate to the same CDR3. This sequence joins TRBV7-6 and TRBJ2-1, with D hard to call. The CDR3 loop spans 13 amino acids. Per germline, CDR1 SGHVS and CDR2 FNYEAQ. Trimming removed 3 bases at V and 5 bases at J, with 8 bases between. CDR3 sequence reads: CASSLGLNNEQFF. The CDR3 DNA reads TGTGCCAGCAGCTTGGGCCTCAACAATGAGCAGTTCTTC.

The chain carries TRBV19 and TRBJ2-7; perhaps TRBD1 as D (5 bases). Per the germline V gene, CDR1 is LNHDA and CDR2 is SQIVND (reference sequence). The CDR3 runs 15 residues. The V end lost 3 bases, the J end lost 2 bases, and 14 bases lay between the germline ends. The CDR3 spells CASSIGPQDPYEQYF. CDR3 DNA: TGTGCCAGTAGTATTGGCCCACAGGACCCCTACGAGCAGTACTTC.

The rearrangement uses TRBV29-1 and TRBJ1-2, with 9 positions matching TRBD1. The CDR3 is made up of 15 amino acids. Germline CDR1 is SQVTM and CDR2 is ANQGSEA. V was clipped by 7 bases and J by 5 bases; unmatched bases: 14. CDR3 in amino acids: CSAQPATGTGYGYTF. In DNA form, the CDR3 reads TGCAGCGCCCAGCCTGCAACCGGGACAGGGTATGGCTACACCTTC.

The sample holds a few counts of this clone. DNA for the CDR3: TGTGCCACCCGAGGGCAGCGTTTATCTAGCTCCTATAATTCACCCCTCCACTTT. Protein product: CATRGQRLSSSYNSPLHF. The V and J genes are TRBV28 and TRBJ1-6; D is unclear. V shed 10 bases and J shed 0 bases, with 22 bases lying between them. The CDR3 length is 18 residues. The germline CDR1 and CDR2 sequences are MDHEN and SYDVKM.

This clone was counted a single time. The CDR3 here is CASSLGGSGSGYEQYF. Written as DNA, the CDR3 is TGTGCCAGCAGCTTAGGCGGGAGCGGGAGTGGCTACGAGCAGTACTTC. The chain joins TRBV13 to TRBJ2-7; 8 bases agree with TRBD2. The CDR3 has 16 amino acids. The germline V gene has CDR1 PRHDT and CDR2 FYEKMQ (reference sequence). V gave up 0 bases and J gave up 3 bases; unmatched junction bases: 7. Combining the CDR3 with reference TRBV13 and TRBJ2-7 gives the whole variable domain AAGVIQSPRHLIKEKRETATLKCYPIPRHDTVYWYQQGPGQDPQFLISFYEKMQSDKGSIPDRFSAQQFSDYHSELNMSSLELGDSALYFCASSLGGSGSGYEQYFGPGTRLTVT.

This chain links TRBV29-1 with TRBJ1-4, with no clear D. CDR1 and CDR2 from the germline V gene are SQVTM and ANQGSEA. The CDR3 loop spans 12 amino acids. Trimming pared 4 bases from V and 8 bases from J, leaving 11 bases between. Written as DNA, the CDR3 is TGCAGCGTTGGCGAGCCTTTCGAAAAACTGTTTTTT. Translating gives CSVGEPFEKLFF. Supplemented by reference TRBV29-1 and TRBJ1-4, the full variable domain reads SAVISQKPSRDICQRGTSLTIQCQVDSQVTMMFWYRQQPGQSLTLIATANQGSEATYESGFVIDKFPISRPNLTFSTLTVSNMSPEDSSIYLCSVGEPFEKLFFGSGTQLSVL.

A single count supports this clone. The chain has TRBV10-2 and TRBJ1-1, with 7 bases that match TRBD1. V lost 5 bases to trimming and J lost 4 bases; unmatched junction nucleotides: 7. This CDR3 has 14 amino acids. The germline gives CDR1 WSHSY, CDR2 SAAADI. The CDR3: CASSTQQGSTEAFF. CDR3 DNA: TGCGCCAGCAGTACCCAACAGGGGAGCACTGAAGCTTTCTTT.

This clone came up a few times. In DNA, the CDR3 is TGTGCCAGCAGCTCTATACGGGGACAGGGTTATTCACCCCTCCACTTT. Residues: CASSSIRGQGYSPLHF. The V and J genes are TRBV11-2 and TRBJ1-6, with 9 bases lining up with TRBD1. Germline loops: CDR1 SGHAT, CDR2 FQNNGV. V dropped 4 bases and J dropped 8; count of bases not matched to a gene: 9. This CDR3 comprises 16 residues.

The chain combines TRBV30 with TRBJ1-2; 10 bases are shared with TRBD1. The CDR3 length is 17 residues. Germline CDR1 is GTSNPN and CDR2 is SVGIG (reference sequence). With 5 bases clipped from V and 0 bases from J, the junction kept 12 bases outside the gene matches. The chain's CDR3 is CAWDGTGVLPANYGYTF. CDR3 coding DNA: TGTGCCTGGGACGGGACAGGGGTCTTACCCGCTAACTATGGCTACACCTTC.

The count of this clone is one. J is TRBJ1-1 and V is TRBV5-6, with 8 bases that match TRBD1. Germline CDR1 and CDR2: SGHDT and YYEEEE. The CDR3 runs to 12 residues. With V trimmed by 2 bases and J by 11 bases, 5 bases remained unmatched. The CDR3 DNA is TGTGCCAGCAGCTTCGGGACAGGCGAGGCTTTCTTT. Its translation is CASSFGTGEAFF.

The chain combines TRBV5-1 with TRBJ2-7; 12 nucleotides align to TRBD1. Germline values: CDR1 SGHRS, CDR2 YFSETQ. The V segment lost 5 bases and the J segment 5 bases; nucleotides outside the gene matches: 5. This CDR3 is built from 14 residues. Here the CDR3 reads CASRPGQGANEQYF. The CDR3 coding sequence is TGCGCCAGCAGACCGGGACAGGGGGCGAACGAGCAGTACTTC.

This clone was counted ten times or more. CDR3 sequence reads: CASSLDPTGINSPLHF. In DNA, the CDR3 is TGCGCCAGCAGCTTGGACCCGACAGGGATTAATTCACCCCTCCACTTT. This chain connects TRBV5-1 to TRBJ1-6; 7 bases match TRBD1. Germline V lookup: CDR1 SGHRS, CDR2 YFSETQ. This CDR3 spans 16 amino acids. J lost 6 bases, V lost 0 bases, and 6 bases had no gene match.

This clone has a handful of counts. For the CDR3, the DNA is TGTGCCTGGAGTGTACTGGGAGCCGGGGAGCTGTTTTTT. Its translation is CAWSVLGAGELFF. The chain combines TRBV30 with TRBJ2-2; D is perhaps TRBD2 (5 bases). This CDR3 contains 13 residues. Germline-derived CDR1 and CDR2 are GTSNPN and SVGIG (reference sequence). Trimming stripped 0 bases from V and 6 bases from J, with 8 bases between.